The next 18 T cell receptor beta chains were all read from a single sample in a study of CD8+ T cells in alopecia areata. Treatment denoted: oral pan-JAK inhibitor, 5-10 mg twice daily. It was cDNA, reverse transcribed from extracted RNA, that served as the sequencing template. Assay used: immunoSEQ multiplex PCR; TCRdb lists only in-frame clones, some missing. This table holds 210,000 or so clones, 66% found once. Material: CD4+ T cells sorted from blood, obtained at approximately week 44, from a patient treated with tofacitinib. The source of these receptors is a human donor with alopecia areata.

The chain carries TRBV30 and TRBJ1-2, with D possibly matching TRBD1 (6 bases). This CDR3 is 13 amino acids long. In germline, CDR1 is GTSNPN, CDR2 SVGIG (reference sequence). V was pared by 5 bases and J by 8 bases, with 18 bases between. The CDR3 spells CAWQQGNSVGYTF. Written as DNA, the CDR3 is TGTGCCTGGCAACAGGGAAATTCGGTGGGCTACACCTTC.

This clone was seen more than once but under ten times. The CDR3 here is CASSRSGQGYGYTF. CDR3 in DNA: TGTGCCAGTAGTCGATCGGGACAGGGCTATGGCTACACCTTC. The rearrangement uses TRBV19 and TRBJ1-2, with 9 nucleotides matching TRBD1. J lost 4 bases, V lost 5 bases, and 5 bases had no gene match. The CDR3 extends over 14 amino acids. CDR1 and CDR2 (germline): LNHDA, SQIVND (reference sequence).

The CDR3 loop is CASSLASGRKETQYF. CDR3 in DNA: TGTGCCAGCAGCTTAGCTAGCGGAAGAAAAGAGACCCAGTACTTC. The V and J genes are TRBV7-9 and TRBJ2-5; possibly TRBD2 for D (6 bases). Looked up from germline, CDR1 is SEHNR and CDR2 is FQNEAQ (reference sequence). Trimming cost V 0 bases and J 3 bases, with 11 bases left between them. This CDR3 is 15 amino acids long.

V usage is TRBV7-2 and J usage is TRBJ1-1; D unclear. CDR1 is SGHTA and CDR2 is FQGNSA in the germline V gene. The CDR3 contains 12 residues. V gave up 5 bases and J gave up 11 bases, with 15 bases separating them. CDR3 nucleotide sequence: TGTGCCAGCAGCCCCTCGGCAATGGTGGCTTTCTTT. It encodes CASSPSAMVAFF.

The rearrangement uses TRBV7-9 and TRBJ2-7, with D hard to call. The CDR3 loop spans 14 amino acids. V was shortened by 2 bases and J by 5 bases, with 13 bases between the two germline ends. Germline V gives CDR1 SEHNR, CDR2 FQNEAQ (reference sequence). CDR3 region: CASSLSNARDEQYF. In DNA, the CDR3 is TGTGCCAGCAGCTTAAGTAATGCCCGAGACGAGCAGTACTTC.

The CDR3 loop is CAWKGRGELFF. CDR3 nucleotides: TGTGCCTGGAAGGGCCGCGGGGAGCTGTTTTTT. The chain is built from TRBV30 and TRBJ2-2; no reliable D call. The length of the CDR3 is 11 residues. Germline V gives CDR1 GTSNPN, CDR2 SVGIG (reference sequence). The ends were cut back, 4 bases at V and 7 bases at J, with 7 bases in the middle.

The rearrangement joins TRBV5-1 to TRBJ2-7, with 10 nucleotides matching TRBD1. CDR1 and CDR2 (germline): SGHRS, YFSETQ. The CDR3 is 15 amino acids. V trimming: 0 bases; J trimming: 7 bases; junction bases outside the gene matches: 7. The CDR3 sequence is CASSLDGTGAWEQYF. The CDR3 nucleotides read TGCGCCAGCAGCTTGGATGGGACAGGGGCCTGGGAGCAGTACTTC.

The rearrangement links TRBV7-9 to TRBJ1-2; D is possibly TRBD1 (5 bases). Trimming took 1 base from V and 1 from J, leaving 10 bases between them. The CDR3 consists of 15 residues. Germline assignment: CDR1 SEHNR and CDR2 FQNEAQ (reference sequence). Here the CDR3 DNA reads TGTGCCAGCAGCTTAGGGACACCGAATAACTATGGCTACACCTTC. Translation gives CASSLGTPNNYGYTF.

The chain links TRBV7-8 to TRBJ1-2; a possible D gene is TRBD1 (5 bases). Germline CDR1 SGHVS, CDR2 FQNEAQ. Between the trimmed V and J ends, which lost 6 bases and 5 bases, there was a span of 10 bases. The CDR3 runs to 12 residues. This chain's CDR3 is CASSGDSYGYTF. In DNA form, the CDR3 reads TGTGCCAGCAGTGGAGACAGTTATGGCTACACCTTC.

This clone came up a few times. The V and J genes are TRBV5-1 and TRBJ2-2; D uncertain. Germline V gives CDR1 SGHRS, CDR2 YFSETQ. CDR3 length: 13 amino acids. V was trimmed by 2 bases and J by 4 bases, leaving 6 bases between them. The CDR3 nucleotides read TGCGCCAGCAGCTTAGGTAGCACCGGGGAGCTGTTTTTT. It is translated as CASSLGSTGELFF.

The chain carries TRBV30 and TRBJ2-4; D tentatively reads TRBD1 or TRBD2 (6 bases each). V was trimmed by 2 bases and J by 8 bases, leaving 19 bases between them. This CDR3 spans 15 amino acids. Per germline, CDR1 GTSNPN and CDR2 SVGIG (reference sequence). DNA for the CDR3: TGTGCCTGGAGTCTGGGACCTACGAGGGGGGACATTCAGTACTTC. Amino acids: CAWSLGPTRGDIQYF.

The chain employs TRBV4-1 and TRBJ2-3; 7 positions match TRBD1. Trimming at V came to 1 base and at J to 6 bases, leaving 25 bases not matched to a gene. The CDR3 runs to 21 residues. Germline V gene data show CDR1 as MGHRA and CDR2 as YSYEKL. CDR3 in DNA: TGCGCCAGCAGCCAAGTGGGAAATGCAGGGGGAACGGTTTTCGGAGTGGATACGCAGTATTTT. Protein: CASSQVGNAGGTVFGVDTQYF.

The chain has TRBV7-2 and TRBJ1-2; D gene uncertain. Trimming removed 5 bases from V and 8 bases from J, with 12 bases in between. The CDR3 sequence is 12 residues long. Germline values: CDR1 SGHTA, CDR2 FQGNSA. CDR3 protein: CASSPYNGGYTF. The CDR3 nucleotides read TGTGCCAGCAGCCCGTACAACGGCGGCTACACCTTC.

In nucleotides, the CDR3 is TGCGCCAGCAGCAGTACAGGGGGCGATTATGGCTACACCTTC. Translation gives CASSSTGGDYGYTF. The chain couples TRBV5-1 to TRBJ1-2; 9 bases line up with TRBD1. Trimming removed 4 bases from V and 5 bases from J; junction bases left unmatched: 6. This CDR3 comprises 14 residues. The germline gives CDR1 SGHRS, CDR2 YFSETQ.

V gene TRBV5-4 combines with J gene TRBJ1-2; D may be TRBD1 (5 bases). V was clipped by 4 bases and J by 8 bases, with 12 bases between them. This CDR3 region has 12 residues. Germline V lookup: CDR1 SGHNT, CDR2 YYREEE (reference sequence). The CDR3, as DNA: TGTGCCAGCAGCCTAGGGGAGAGGGGCTACACCTTC. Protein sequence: CASSLGERGYTF.

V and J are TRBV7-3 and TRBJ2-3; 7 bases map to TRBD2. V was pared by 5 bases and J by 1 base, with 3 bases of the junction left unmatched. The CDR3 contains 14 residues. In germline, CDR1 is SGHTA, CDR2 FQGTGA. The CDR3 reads CASSPSGGTDTQYF. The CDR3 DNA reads TGTGCCAGCAGCCCCAGCGGGGGCACAGATACGCAGTATTTT.

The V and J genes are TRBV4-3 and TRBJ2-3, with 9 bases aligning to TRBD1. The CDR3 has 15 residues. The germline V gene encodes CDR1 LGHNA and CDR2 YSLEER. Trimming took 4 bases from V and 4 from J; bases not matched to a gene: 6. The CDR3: CASSRDREYADTQYF. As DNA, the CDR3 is TGCGCCAGCAGCCGGGACAGGGAGTACGCAGATACGCAGTATTTT.

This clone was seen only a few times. Here the CDR3 DNA reads TGTGCCAGCAGTTGGACGGGGGGGATAGATCAGCCCCAGCATTTT. Protein: CASSWTGGIDQPQHF. The chain carries TRBV6-5 and TRBJ1-5; D is possibly TRBD1 (5 bases). Germline V lookup: CDR1 MNHEY, CDR2 SVGAGI. V gave up 4 bases and J gave up 5 bases, with 15 bases separating them. The CDR3 has 15 amino acids.